This record concerns one TCR beta chain sequence. As originally analysed: By means of reference gene primer amplification, nucleated cell counts were estimated. TCRdb's table, derived via immunoSEQ multiplex PCR, lists solely in-frame clones and lacks some. The V and J calls and clone size were taken over from that table, and D and trimming were inferred from the DNA. This table has approximately 49,000 clones, more than 75% appearing once. Germline CDR1 SGHRS, CDR2 YFSETQ. After removal of 4 bases from V and 4 bases from J, the junction contained 8 bases not matched to a gene. The CDR3 totals 15 residues. The sample is drawn from a study of blood T cell repertoires in COVID-19. Study-wide background: COVID-19 samples from acute and convalescent phases originated in the United States, Italy and Spain. T cells, B-cell-depleted T cells, or PBMCs provided the cDNA or gDNA that served as material.

The gene calls are TRBV5-1 and TRBJ2-5; TRBD1 agrees at 9 bases. The sample taken for sequencing was peripheral blood. The receptor's source is a middle-aged man with acute or convalescent COVID-19. CDR3 in amino acids: CASSPGQGFTETQYF. The CDR3 nucleotides read TGCGCCAGCAGCCCCGGACAGGGGTTCACAGAGACCCAGTACTTC.